This TCR beta chain is from a study of blood T cell repertoires in COVID-19. Study-wide background: The United States, Italy and Spain were the sources of the acute and convalescent COVID-19 samples.

In the study's own analysis: Reference gene primer amplification gave estimated nucleated cell counts. Only in-frame clones appear in the TCRdb table, and some are missing; sequencing was by immunoSEQ multiplex PCR. Clone size and V and J calls were adopted from that table, with D and trimming inferred from the DNA. The sample consists of 330,000 or so clones, more than 70% of them appearing once. With V trimmed by 4 bases and J by 3 bases, 4 bases remained unmatched. CDR3 size: 15 residues. The germline V gene has CDR1 PRHDT and CDR2 FYEKMQ (reference sequence). The chain is built from TRBV13 and TRBJ2-7, with 12 bases that match TRBD2. Sequenced sample: PBMCs or T cells enriched from blood (not recorded which). The clonotype comes from a man in his forties in a cohort exposed to, infected with or recovered from COVID-19 (not recorded which). CDR3 region: CASSSRLAGDYEQYF. In DNA form, the CDR3 reads TGTGCCAGCAGCTCTCGACTAGCGGGAGACTACGAGCAGTACTTC.